The 31 T cell receptor beta chains below all came from one sample that was sequenced in a study of blood T cell repertoires in COVID-19. Libraries were prepared by immunoSEQ multiplex PCR; TCRdb keeps only in-frame clonotypes and omits some of them. The sample has more than 95,000 clones; roughly 69% are singletons. The material sequenced was peripheral blood. The source of these receptors is a woman aged 70-85 years with acute or convalescent COVID-19.

There are many counts of this clone. This same CDR3 is encoded by further DNA sequences in the sample. The chain combines TRBV7-9 with TRBJ2-1; a weak D match, TRBD2 (6 bases). The V end was cut by 3 bases, the J end by 7 bases, with 7 bases between. Germline CDR1 reads SEHNR; CDR2 reads FQNEAQ (reference sequence). The length of the CDR3 is 12 residues. The DNA of the CDR3 is TGTGCCAGCAGCTTTAGCGGAAATGAGCAGTTCTTC. Residues: CASSFSGNEQFF.

This clone was picked up a small number of times. V is TRBV10-2 and J is TRBJ2-5, with a possible D match to TRBD1 (6 bases). Trimming pared 6 bases from V and 5 bases from J, leaving 7 bases between. The germline V gene has CDR1 WSHSY and CDR2 SAAADI. The CDR3 covers 11 residues. The CDR3 protein is CASSQGETQYF. Here the CDR3 DNA reads TGCGCCAGCAGCCAGGGGGAGACCCAGTACTTC.

CDR3 nucleotides: TGTGCCAGCAGCCGACAGGGGAATGAGCAGTTCTTC. It is translated as CASSRQGNEQFF. The chain recombines TRBV12-3 or TRBV12-4 with TRBJ2-1, with 8 bases fitting TRBD1. The length of the CDR3 is 12 residues. Trimming took 6 bases from V and 7 from J; bases not matched to a gene: 2.

The rearrangement uses TRBV28 and TRBJ2-5; 8 nucleotides line up with TRBD1. CDR3 length equals 14 residues. The germline CDR1 and CDR2 sequences are MDHEN and SYDVKM. The trim removed 3 bases at V and 5 bases at J, leaving 5 bases unmatched. CDR3 DNA sequence: TGTGCCAGCAGTTTTGGCAGGGGGCTTGAGACCCAGTACTTC. Translating gives CASSFGRGLETQYF.

The chain joins TRBV19 to TRBJ2-1, with TRBD1 matching 10 bases. Germline V gives CDR1 LNHDA, CDR2 SQIVND (reference sequence). The V segment lost 5 bases and the J segment 9 bases; nucleotides outside the gene matches: 13. The CDR3 length is 16 residues. The CDR3 sequence: CASSAEAGTGAVEQFF. In nucleotides, the CDR3 is TGTGCCAGTAGTGCGGAGGCCGGGACAGGGGCTGTTGAGCAGTTCTTC.

V usage is TRBV5-1 and J usage is TRBJ2-4; 8 bases match TRBD1. This CDR3 is 17 amino acids long. J was trimmed by 8 bases and V by 4 bases; bases with no gene match: 17. Germline CDR1 SGHRS, CDR2 YFSETQ. The CDR3 reads CASSPELHQGARYIQYF. Here the CDR3 DNA reads TGCGCCAGCAGCCCAGAACTGCATCAGGGGGCGCGTTACATTCAGTACTTC.

This clone is a singleton in its sample. The V and J genes are TRBV29-1 and TRBJ2-4, with D perhaps TRBD1 (5 bases). Germline lookup yields CDR1 SQVTM and CDR2 ANQGSEA. With 6 bases removed from V and 5 bases from J, the gap between germline ends came to 5 bases. The CDR3 totals 10 residues. The CDR3 nucleotides are TGCAGCGTCAGGGAAAACATTCAGTACTTC. Encoded protein: CSVRENIQYF. Combining the CDR3 with reference TRBV29-1 and TRBJ2-4 gives the whole variable domain SAVISQKPSRDICQRGTSLTIQCQVDSQVTMMFWYRQQPGQSLTLIATANQGSEATYESGFVIDKFPISRPNLTFSTLTVSNMSPEDSSIYLCSVRENIQYFGAGTRLSVL.

This clone was seen a handful of times. The V call is TRBV7-2, the J call TRBJ1-2; unclear D gene. Trimming took 0 bases from V and 4 from J, leaving 6 bases between them. The CDR3 extends over 13 amino acids. Per germline, CDR1 SGHTA and CDR2 FQGNSA. CDR3 nucleotides: TGTGCCAGCAGCTTAGCGCAGTCCTATGGCTACACCTTC. It translates to CASSLAQSYGYTF. Supplemented by reference TRBV7-2 and TRBJ1-2, the full variable domain reads GAGVSQSPSNKVTEKGKDVELRCDPISGHTALYWYRQSLGQGLEFLIYFQGNSAPDKSGLPSDRFSAERTGGSVSTLTIQRTQQEDSAVYLCASSLAQSYGYTFGSGTRLTVV.

There are a few counts of this clone. The chain links TRBV27 to TRBJ2-3; 10 bases map to TRBD1. Germline V gives CDR1 MNHEY, CDR2 SMNVEV (reference sequence). J lost 6 bases, V lost 4 bases, and 10 bases had no gene match. The length of the CDR3 is 16 residues. For the CDR3, the DNA is TGTGCCAGCAGTTCTCTGACAGGGGGCGGGTCGGATACGCAGTATTTT. It translates to CASSSLTGGGSDTQYF.

The chain employs TRBV5-6 and TRBJ1-5; 7 bases are shared with TRBD1. This CDR3 has 14 residues. In germline, CDR1 is SGHDT, CDR2 YYEEEE. V gave up 4 bases and J gave up 6 bases; unmatched junction bases: 7. The CDR3 sequence is CASSQAQGSQPQHF. In nucleotides, the CDR3 is TGTGCCAGCAGCCAAGCACAGGGGAGTCAGCCCCAGCATTTT.

This clone appeared a few times. The chain couples TRBV10-3 to TRBJ2-7, with 9 bases that match TRBD2. This CDR3 spans 14 amino acids. Losses at the gene ends were 6 bases for V and 3 bases for J; bases not matched to a gene: 6. CDR1 is ENHRY and CDR2 is SYGVKD in the germline V gene. CDR3 nucleotides: TGTGCCATCAGAAACAGCGGGGGGAGCTACGAGCAGTACTTC. Its protein product is CAIRNSGGSYEQYF.

In its sample, this clone was seen once. V is TRBV5-4 and J is TRBJ1-3; 10 bases map to TRBD1. Unmatched junction bases numbered 6, after V lost 5 bases and J lost 4 bases. This CDR3 contains 15 residues. Looked up from germline, CDR1 is SGHNT and CDR2 is YYREEE (reference sequence). The CDR3 DNA sequence: TGTGCCAGCAGTGTGGACAGGGGGGCAGGAAACACCATATATTTT. The encoded protein is CASSVDRGAGNTIYF.

In this sample, this clone turned up many times. The chain recombines TRBV4-2 with TRBJ2-7; 12 nucleotides match TRBD2. The CDR3 consists of 18 residues. Germline trimming cut 2 bases from V and 3 bases from J; bases unmatched to any gene: 11. Per the germline V gene, CDR1 is LGHNA and CDR2 is YNFKEQ. This CDR3 reads CASSQNVLAGGPGYEQYF. Written as DNA, the CDR3 is TGTGCCAGCAGCCAAAACGTCCTAGCGGGAGGGCCGGGCTACGAGCAGTACTTC.

The gene calls are TRBV6-1 and TRBJ1-2; D unresolved. Germline lookup yields CDR1 MNHNS and CDR2 SASEGT. V lost 1 base, J lost 4 bases, and 13 bases lay in between. This CDR3 has 15 amino acids. The CDR3 coding sequence is TGTGCCAGCAGTGAAGATCCAACTAAACCCTATGGCTACACCTTC. It codes for CASSEDPTKPYGYTF.

The chain combines TRBV7-9 with TRBJ1-4; D might be TRBD1 (6 bases). The CDR3 runs 12 residues. Germline-derived CDR1 and CDR2 are SEHNR and FQNEAQ (reference sequence). Trimming cost V 1 base and J 10 bases, with 7 bases left between them. The CDR3 nucleotides are TGTGCCAGCAGCTTAGACAGGGTAAAACTGTTTTTT. Its protein is CASSLDRVKLFF.

The chain combines TRBV13 with TRBJ1-2; 7 nucleotides align to TRBD1. This CDR3 comprises 14 residues. The germline CDR1 and CDR2 sequences are PRHDT and FYEKMQ (reference sequence). With 4 bases clipped from V and 8 bases from J, the junction kept 10 bases outside the gene matches. The CDR3 DNA reads TGTGCCAGCAGCTCCCGACAGGGAGAAAGCGGCTACACCTTC. Translation: CASSSRQGESGYTF.

The chain carries TRBV3-1 (or the pseudogene TRBV3-2) and TRBJ2-2, with a possible D match to TRBD1 (5 bases). V lost 2 bases to trimming and J lost 9 bases, with 7 bases between them. From germline, CDR1 is LGHDT and CDR2 YNNKEL (reference sequence). This CDR3 region has 12 residues. In nucleotides, the CDR3 is TGTGCCAGCAGCCAACTGGGGCGGGAGCTGTTTTTT. Translation: CASSQLGRELFF.

This clone appeared a single time. This chain uses TRBV29-1 with TRBJ2-7, with D tentatively TRBD1 (6 bases). The germline gives CDR1 SQVTM, CDR2 ANQGSEA. The germline V and J ends were trimmed by 7 bases and 3 bases, with 22 bases remaining between them. The CDR3 extends over 15 amino acids. CDR3 DNA sequence: TGCAGCGGACAAACAGGGACGGACCACCTCTACGAGCAGTACTTC. It translates to CSGQTGTDHLYEQYF.

This chain links TRBV7-2 with TRBJ2-2; a possible D gene is TRBD2 (6 bases). The V gene lost 10 bases and the J gene lost 3 bases, with 12 bases spanning the gap. The CDR3 is 13 amino acids. CDR1 is SGHTA, CDR2 FQGNSA, per germline. The DNA of the CDR3 is TGTGCCACCGCGCGGGACTACACCGGGGAGCTGTTTTTT. This translates into CATARDYTGELFF.

This clone is a singleton in its sample. This may come from a read error, since a much larger clone is one base off. This chain links TRBV5-4 with TRBJ2-5; the D is unclear. CDR3 size: 13 residues. The V gene lost 0 bases and the J gene lost 1 base, with 4 bases spanning the gap. Germline V gives CDR1 SGHNT, CDR2 YYREEE (reference sequence). The CDR3 nucleotides read TGTGCCAGCAGCTTGGGACTCCAAGAGACCCAGTACTTC. Translation gives CASSLGLQETQYF.

V and J are TRBV6-6 and TRBJ2-4; D is possibly TRBD2 (5 bases). CDR3 length: 14 residues. Germline V gene data show CDR1 as MNHNY and CDR2 as SVGAGI (reference sequence). The ends were cut back, 6 bases at V and 1 base at J, with 10 bases in the middle. The CDR3 loop is CASSRGVAKNIQYF. CDR3 nucleotides: TGTGCCAGCAGCCGGGGAGTGGCCAAAAACATTCAGTACTTC.

CDR3 nucleotides: TGTGCCAGCGGCAACGGACAGAGCTCTGGAAACACCATATATTTT. Translation gives CASGNGQSSGNTIYF. This chain uses TRBV28 with TRBJ1-3; the D gene is possibly TRBD1 (6 bases). The CDR3 contains 15 residues. Germline V gene data show CDR1 as MDHEN and CDR2 as SYDVKM. V lost 8 bases and J lost 0, with 14 bases in between.

This clone was seen a handful of times. V usage is TRBV5-8 and J usage is TRBJ2-1; 9 positions match TRBD2. With V trimmed by 1 base and J by 7 bases, 6 bases remained unmatched. This CDR3 contains 15 residues. The germline V gene encodes CDR1 SGHTS and CDR2 YDEGEE. The CDR3 DNA reads TGTGCCAGCAGCTTGAGGGGACTAGCAGGGAATGAGCAGTTCTTC. This codes for CASSLRGLAGNEQFF. Complete variable domain (other parts from reference TRBV5-8 and TRBJ2-1): EAGVTQSPTHLIKTRGQQATLRCSPISGHTSVYWYQQALGLGLQFLLWYDEGEERNRGNFPPRFSGRQFPNYSSELNVNALELEDSALYLCASSLRGLAGNEQFFGPGTRLTVL.

This clone has only a few counts. V usage is TRBV2 and J usage is TRBJ1-1; 10 nucleotides align to TRBD1. V lost 5 bases and J lost 8; bases outside the gene matches: 8. Germline CDR1 SNHLY, CDR2 FYNNEI. The CDR3 consists of 14 residues. The CDR3 loop is CASSFEPGQGEAFF. The CDR3 nucleotides are TGTGCCAGCAGTTTTGAGCCGGGACAGGGGGAAGCTTTCTTT.

The genes are TRBV6-5 and TRBJ1-2, with D possibly TRBD1 on 6 matching bases. This CDR3 has 15 amino acids. The V gene lost 6 bases and the J gene lost 1 base, with 15 bases spanning the gap. Germline CDR1 MNHEY, CDR2 SVGAGI. In DNA, the CDR3 is TGTGCCAGCAGGTTTACGGGACACCTTAACTATGGCTACACCTTC. Amino acid sequence: CASRFTGHLNYGYTF.

There are a few counts of this clone. The chain recombines TRBV21-1 with TRBJ2-7; the table's D gene call, TRBD1, was not cross checked with the DNA. TRBV21-1 is termed a pseudogene. The CDR3 has 15 residues. CDR3 sequence (DNA): TGTGCCAGCAGCCTAGGGGGTAATAGCTCCTACGAGCAGTACTTC. Protein product: CASSLGGNSSYEQYF.

The gene calls are TRBV11-2 and TRBJ2-7, with TRBD1 identical over 9 bases. The CDR3 spans 16 residues. Germline trimming cut 5 bases from V and 0 bases from J; bases unmatched to any gene: 8. Looked up from germline, CDR1 is SGHAT and CDR2 is FQNNGV. CDR3 sequence reads: CASSQQGAPNSYEQYF. CDR3 coding DNA: TGTGCCAGCAGCCAACAGGGGGCGCCGAACTCCTACGAGCAGTACTTC.

V is TRBV10-2 and J is TRBJ1-1, with 7 bases fitting TRBD1. CDR3 length equals 13 residues. V lost 4 bases to trimming and J lost 5 bases; unmatched junction nucleotides: 4. Per the germline V gene, CDR1 is WSHSY and CDR2 is SAAADI. The CDR3 DNA reads TGCGCCAGCAGTGGGTACAGGGGAACTGAAGCTTTCTTT. Translated: CASSGYRGTEAFF.

This chain connects TRBV7-6 to TRBJ2-2, with 9 bases matching TRBD1. The germline V gene encodes CDR1 SGHVS and CDR2 FNYEAQ. The CDR3 consists of 19 residues. With V trimmed by 5 bases and J by 0 bases, 13 bases remained unmatched. The CDR3 loop is CASSLRGTGTAANTGELFF. CDR3 bases: TGTGCCAGCAGCCTACGCGGGACAGGGACGGCCGCGAACACCGGGGAGCTGTTTTTT. Filled out from reference TRBV7-6 and TRBJ2-2, the complete variable domain reads GAGVSQSPRYKVTKRGQDVALRCDPISGHVSLYWYRQALGQGPEFLTYFNYEAQQDKSGLPNDRFSAERPEGSISTLTIQRTEQRDSAMYRCASSLRGTGTAANTGELFFGEGSRLTVL.

The J gene is TRBJ2-7, the V gene TRBV5-5; maybe TRBD1 (5 bases). The V gene's germline CDR1 is SGHKS and CDR2 YYEKEE (reference sequence). The length of the CDR3 is 14 residues. Trimming took off 4 bases at V and 4 bases at J, with 15 bases between the two ends. The chain's CDR3 is CASSPTSTVYEQYF. CDR3 nucleotide sequence: TGTGCCAGCAGCCCAACTTCGACAGTGTACGAGCAGTACTTC.

V is TRBV7-6 and J is TRBJ1-1, with 8 positions matching TRBD1. Per the germline V gene, CDR1 is SGHVS and CDR2 is FNYEAQ. V lost 1 base to trimming and J lost 0 bases; unmatched junction nucleotides: 1. The CDR3 consists of 15 residues. This CDR3 reads CASSLETGVNTEAFF. The CDR3 nucleotides read TGTGCCAGCAGCTTAGAGACAGGGGTGAACACTGAAGCTTTCTTT.